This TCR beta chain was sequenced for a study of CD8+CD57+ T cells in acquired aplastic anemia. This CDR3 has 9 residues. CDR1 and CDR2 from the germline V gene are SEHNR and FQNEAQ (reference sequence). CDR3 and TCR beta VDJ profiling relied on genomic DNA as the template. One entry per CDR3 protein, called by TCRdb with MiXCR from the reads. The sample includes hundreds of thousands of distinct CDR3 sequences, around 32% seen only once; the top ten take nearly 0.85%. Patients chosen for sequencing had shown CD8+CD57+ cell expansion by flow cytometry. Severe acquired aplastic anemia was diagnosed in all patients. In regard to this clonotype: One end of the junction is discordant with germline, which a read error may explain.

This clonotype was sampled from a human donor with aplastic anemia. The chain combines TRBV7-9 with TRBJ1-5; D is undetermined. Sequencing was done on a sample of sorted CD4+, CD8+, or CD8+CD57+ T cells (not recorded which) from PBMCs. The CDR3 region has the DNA TGTGCCAGCAGCTTAGACCAGGATTTC. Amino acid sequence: CASSLDQDF.